These T cell receptor beta chains were read from a single sample in a study of CD8+CD57+ T cells in acquired aplastic anemia. One entry per CDR3 protein results from TCRdb running MiXCR on the reads. The data contain about 190,000 distinct CDR3 sequences, 48% of them seen just once; the ten biggest clones take up 8.5% to 10%. Sequences were obtained from sorted CD4+, CD8+, or CD8+CD57+ T cells (not recorded which) from PBMCs. Receptors originate from a human donor with aplastic anemia. The CDR3 runs from the conserved cysteine through the conserved F or W. D genes are given only for firm matches. Clone size, where shown, is once, few, many, or a class for clones that have expanded.

v_gene	d_gene	j_gene	abundance	CDR3aa	CDR3nt
TRBV20-1	TRBD1	TRBJ1-1	few	CSARGQANEAFF	TGCAGTGCACGTGGACAGGCCAATGAAGCTTTCTTT
TRBV27	TRBD1	TRBJ2-1	few	CATSGQGSNEQFF	TGTGCCACCTCGGGACAGGGGAGTAATGAGCAGTTCTTC
TRBV24-1	TRBD2	TRBJ2-2	-	CATSDPREAPGELFF	TGTGCCACCAGTGACCCCCGGGAGGCGCCCGGGGAGCTGTTTTTT
TRBV24-1	TRBD1	TRBJ2-2	many	CATSDPGQGTGELFF	TGTGCCACCAGTGATCCTGGACAGGGCACCGGGGAGCTGTTTTTT
TRBV10-3	TRBD1	TRBJ1-4	few	CAIRTGEDEKLFF	TGTGCCATCAGAACAGGGGAGGATGAAAAACTGTTTTTT
TRBV2	-	TRBJ1-1	few	CASSASPQGRVGTEAFF	TGTGCCAGCAGTGCGTCTCCCCAGGGCAGGGTCGGCACTGAAGCTTTCTTT
TRBV29-1	-	TRBJ2-7	-	CSVQRGNRANEQYF	TGCAGCGTTCAACGCGGTAACCGTGCGAACGAGCAGTACTTC
TRBV9	-	TRBJ1-6	-	CASSAEWGNNSPLHF	TGTGCCAGCAGCGCCGAGTGGGGGAATAATTCACCCCTCCACTTT
TRBV20-1	-	TRBJ2-3	-	CSSPAGTDTQYF	TGCAGTTCTCCCGCGGGAACAGATACGCAGTATTTT
TRBV7-2	TRBD2	TRBJ2-7	once	CASSDRLAGPYEQYF	TGTGCCAGCAGCGACCGACTAGCGGGACCCTACGAGCAGTACTTC
TRBV10-2	-	TRBJ2-1	-	CASSASEQFF	TGCGCCAGCAGTGCGAGTGAGCAGTTCTTC
TRBV11-2	-	TRBJ2-1	once	CASSLVWDSTEQFF	TGTGCCAGCAGCTTAGTTTGGGATTCCACTGAGCAGTTCTTC
TRBV4-2	TRBD1	TRBJ2-5	few	CASSQLWDRGETQYF	TGTGCCAGCAGCCAGCTATGGGACAGGGGAGAGACCCAGTACTTC
TRBV2	TRBD1	TRBJ1-1	-	CASSPTGVNTEAFF	TGTGCCAGCAGCCCAACAGGGGTGAACACTGAAGCTTTCTTT
TRBV18	-	TRBJ1-2	-	CASSPTGWDYGYTF	TGTGCCAGCTCACCAACGGGGTGGGACTATGGCTACACCTTC
TRBV7-2	-	TRBJ1-2	-	CIPGGPGGYTF	TGTATTCCCGGGGGCCCTGGGGGCTACACCTTC
TRBV18	TRBD1	TRBJ2-7	many	CASSPLRTGTEQYF	TGTGCCAGCTCACCCCTTAGGACAGGGACCGAGCAGTACTTC
TRBV10-3	-	TRBJ2-3	few	CAIRGAFSTDTQYF	TGTGCCATCCGGGGGGCCTTCAGCACAGATACGCAGTATTTT
TRBV12-5	-	TRBJ1-6	few	CASGAGTPLSPLHF	TGTGCTAGTGGCGCCGGGACCCCTCTTTCACCCCTCCACTTT
TRBV9	-	TRBJ2-6	-	CASSVVQYSGANVLTF	TGTGCCAGCAGCGTAGTACAGTACTCTGGGGCCAACGTCCTGACTTTC
TRBV13	-	TRBJ2-1	few	CASSPLGRMTYNEQFF	TGTGCCAGCAGCCCTCTGGGGAGGATGACCTACAATGAGCAGTTCTTC
TRBV2	TRBD1	TRBJ2-3	many	CASKWGMDRRRDTQYF	TGTGCCAGCAAATGGGGGATGGACAGGAGGAGAGATACGCAGTATTTT
TRBV20-1	-	TRBJ2-1	many	CSASPASAPQMKFF	TGCAGTGCTAGTCCGGCTAGCGCCCCTCAAATGAAGTTCTTC
TRBV5-1	TRBD1	TRBJ2-1	-	CASSLGQGAQNEQFF	TGCGCCAGCAGCTTGGGACAGGGGGCGCAGAATGAGCAGTTCTTC
TRBV15	TRBD2	TRBJ2-3	-	CATSRQPRTSGRTDTQYF	TGTGCCACCAGCAGACAACCCAGGACTAGCGGGAGGACAGATACGCAGTATTTT
TRBV20-1	-	TRBJ2-7	-	CSARVSGEREQYF	TGCAGTGCTAGGGTTTCTGGGGAACGAGAGCAGTACTTC
TRBV20-1	-	TRBJ2-5	once	CSAPLGHSLGVETQYF	TGCAGTGCCCCCCTCGGGCACAGTTTGGGAGTGGAGACCCAGTACTTC
TRBV15	-	TRBJ1-3	-	CATSRKRQSNSGNTIYF	TGTGCCACCAGCAGGAAACGACAGTCAAACTCTGGAAACACCATATATTTT
TRBV4-2	-	TRBJ1-2	-	CASSQDKGVRGYTF	TGTGCCAGCAGCCAAGATAAAGGGGTTCGGGGCTACACCTTC
TRBV7-2	-	TRBJ2-2	-	CASSLVGPGELFF	TGTGCCAGCAGCTTAGTGGGTCCCGGGGAGCTGTTTTTT
TRBV10-3	-	TRBJ1-6	many	CAISEGQLPGDSPLHF	TGTGCCATCAGTGAGGGACAGCTTCCAGGAGATTCACCCCTCCACTTT
TRBV5-1	-	TRBJ2-5	-	CASSIGVVGETQYF	TGCGCCAGCAGCATTGGAGTAGTTGGGGAGACCCAGTACTTC
TRBV2	-	TRBJ1-4	few	CASSDGRGREKLFF	TGTGCCAGCAGTGACGGCAGGGGCCGGGAAAAACTGTTTTTT
TRBV29-1	-	TRBJ1-2	many	CSVHGGGGPGGYTF	TGCAGCGTCCACGGTGGGGGGGGCCCTGGGGGCTACACCTTC
TRBV20-1	TRBD1	TRBJ1-6	once	CSSSDGQGNSPLHF	TGCAGTTCTAGTGACGGACAGGGAAATTCACCCCTCCACTTT
TRBV5-4	TRBD1	TRBJ2-7	many	CASSFSRTGEYEQYF	TGTGCCAGCAGCTTCTCCAGGACAGGGGAGTACGAGCAGTACTTC
TRBV6-1	-	TRBJ2-7	many	CASSEVRAGYIYEQYF	TGTGCCAGCAGTGAAGTCCGCGCAGGGTATATCTACGAGCAGTACTTC
TRBV20-1	-	TRBJ2-2	-	CSARSPGELFF	TGCAGTGCTAGATCTCCCGGGGAGCTGTTTTTT
TRBV10-3	-	TRBJ2-7	few	CAIREEGEEQYF	TGTGCCATCAGGGAGGAAGGGGAAGAGCAGTACTTC
TRBV2	TRBD1	TRBJ1-1	-	CASSDHLTGGAFF	TGTGCCAGCAGTGATCACCTGACAGGGGGAGCTTTCTTT
TRBV7-9	TRBD2	TRBJ2-7	-	CASSSGLAGAVEQYF	TGTGCCAGCAGCTCGGGACTAGCGGGGGCGGTCGAGCAGTACTTC
TRBV6-2/TRBV6-3	TRBD2	TRBJ2-5	many	CAARGWEGQETQYF	TGTGCCGCCCGGGGGTGGGAGGGCCAAGAGACCCAGTACTTC
TRBV10-1	-	TRBJ2-2	many	CASSDGTAGELFF	TGCGCCAGCAGTGATGGGACCGCCGGGGAGCTGTTTTTT
TRBV19	-	TRBJ2-7	-	CASSSRRDGYEQYF	TGTGCCAGTAGTAGTCGAAGGGACGGCTACGAGCAGTACTTC
TRBV11-1	TRBD1	TRBJ2-3	-	CASSEKAGGFPEDTQYF	TGTGCCAGCAGCGAAAAAGCAGGGGGCTTCCCTGAAGATACGCAGTATTTT
TRBV7-3	-	TRBJ1-1	-	CASSLAAYTEAFF	TGTGCCAGCAGCTTAGCCGCTTACACTGAAGCTTTCTTT
TRBV15	-	TRBJ2-6	-	CATSRVLSSGANVLTF	TGTGCCACCAGCAGAGTGTTATCCTCTGGGGCCAACGTCCTGACTTTC
TRBV9	-	TRBJ2-7	many	CASSVNGGPGGEQYF	TGTGCCAGCAGCGTAAACGGCGGCCCCGGGGGCGAGCAGTACTTC
TRBV15	-	TRBJ2-1	-	CATSSLGFERLFF	TGTGCCACCAGCAGCTTGGGATTTGAAAGGCTGTTCTTC
TRBV5-5	-	TRBJ1-2	-	CASSLEGGSYGYTF	TGTGCCAGCAGCTTAGAGGGAGGCAGCTATGGCTACACCTTC
TRBV4-1	-	TRBJ1-2	-	CASSQDGRGAGYGYTF	TGCGCCAGCAGCCAAGACGGGAGAGGGGCGGGCTATGGCTACACCTTC
TRBV6-5	TRBD1	TRBJ1-1	many	CASSLDRGPTEAFF	TGTGCCAGCAGTTTAGACAGGGGGCCCACTGAAGCTTTCTTT
TRBV5-5	-	TRBJ2-7	once	CASSFTGFGEQYF	TGTGCCAGCAGCTTCACGGGATTCGGGGAGCAGTACTTC
TRBV4-2	-	TRBJ1-5	many	CASSRGMGGAEQPQHF	TGTGCCAGCAGCCGGGGGATGGGGGGCGCGGAACAGCCCCAGCATTTT
TRBV29-1	TRBD1	TRBJ2-2	many	CSVGRDRFTGELFF	TGCAGCGTTGGACGGGACAGATTCACCGGGGAGCTGTTTTTT
TRBV19	TRBD1	TRBJ2-5	many	CASSIWGTGEETQYF	TGTGCCAGTAGTATCTGGGGGACAGGGGAAGAGACCCAGTACTTC
TRBV12-3/TRBV12-4	-	TRBJ2-5	-	CASSLGLKGTQYF	TGTGCCAGCAGTTTAGGACTAAAGGGGACCCAGTACTTC
TRBV10-3	TRBD1	TRBJ2-2	few	CAISGQVNTGELFF	TGTGCCATCAGCGGACAGGTGAACACCGGGGAGCTGTTTTTT